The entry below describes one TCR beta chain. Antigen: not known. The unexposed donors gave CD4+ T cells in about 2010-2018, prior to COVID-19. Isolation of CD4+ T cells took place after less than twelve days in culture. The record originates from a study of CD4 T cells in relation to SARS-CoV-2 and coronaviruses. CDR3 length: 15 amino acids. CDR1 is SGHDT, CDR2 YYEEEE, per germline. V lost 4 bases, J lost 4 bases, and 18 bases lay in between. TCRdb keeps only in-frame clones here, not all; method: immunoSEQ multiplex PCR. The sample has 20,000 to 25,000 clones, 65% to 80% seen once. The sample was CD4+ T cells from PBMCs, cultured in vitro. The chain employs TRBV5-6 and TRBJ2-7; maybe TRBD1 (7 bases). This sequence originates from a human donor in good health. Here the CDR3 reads CASSGGPGQKYEQYF. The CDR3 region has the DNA TGTGCCAGCAGCGGGGGGCCGGGACAGAAGTACGAGCAGTACTTC.